This entry is about one TCR beta chain. No antigen is known for it. No much larger clone is present one base from it, and per-base qualities are unavailable. The data belong to a study of blood T cell repertoires in COVID-19 (dated by TCRdb to 2020 to 2021). About the study as a whole: Samples covering the acute and convalescent phases of COVID-19 were provided by collaborators in the United States, Italy and Spain. HLA class I and class II types, where available, came from metadata supplied by the sample provider rather than from assay-based typing. The samples were drawn from the first 160 participants of the ongoing ImmuneRACE study and from 1,254 subjects provided by 6 global collaborators. Subjects who had been exposed to COVID-19, were actively infected with it, or had recovered from it provided the deeply sampled blood TCRbeta repertoires that made up the dataset. Nearly every sample came with metadata listing a de-identified subject ID, COVID-19 status, age in years and sex. The repertoires were made available in a free public database intended to serve as a resource for research on the immune response to SARS-CoV-2. The material from the prospective study consisted of cDNA or gDNA derived from T cells, B-cell-depleted T cells, or PBMCs.

V has 9 bases trimmed and J has 7 bases trimmed; junction bases matching no gene number 9. The CDR3 starts with the cysteine, ends with the phenylalanine, and has 14 residues. Only the CDR3 portion is preserved as DNA: 42 bases, with reading frame beginning at the first base. CDR1 and CDR2 (MNHNY, SVGAGI) derive from the germline V gene (reference sequence). TCRbeta CDR3 regions were amplified from genomic DNA using the immunoSEQ Assay, a bias-controlled multiplex PCR. The study's processing was this. The number of nucleated cells in each sample was estimated by amplification of reference gene primers within the assay. Sequence reads were collapsed and filtered to measure the absolute abundance of every unique TCRbeta CDR3 rearrangement. Productive Simpson clonality was computed per sample as the square root of Simpson's diversity index over productive rearrangements. TCRdb re-hosts the immuneACCESS table, in-frame sequences only. Its copies lack some clones; in the studies checked, an unresolved V gene accounts for under half of them, and the cause for the rest is not known. The V and J calls and the clone size are those of that table, but D and trimming were determined from the DNA. The sample includes about 220,000 clones, with 80% to 85% observed a single time. The ten top clones hold roughly 8.2% of the sample.

The research as a whole found: Clinical and demographic metadata were provided uncurated, with the amount varying by source and participant.

In Seattle, one collaborating source enrolled patients while the infection was active and tracked those patients longitudinally over the course of disease. Whole blood was collected in K2EDTA tubes by collaborating institutions according to the institutions' own protocols. Collaborator samples were shipped for TCRbeta analysis as frozen whole blood, isolated PBMCs, or DNA extracted from either sample type. This chain joins TRBV6-6 to TRBJ1-6; 7 bases in the middle match TRBD1. Sequenced sample: peripheral blood. This receptor was taken from a woman of 80 years or more with COVID-19, enrolled during active disease. DNA sequence: TGTGCCAGTGGTTCCCGGGACAGAAATTCACCCCTCCACTTT. It codes for CASGSRDRNSPLHF.